This T cell receptor beta chain was recovered during a study of T-cell reconstitution after alpha-beta-depleted transplantation in children. V was clipped by 3 bases and J by 4 bases; unmatched bases: 14. The CDR3 spans 18 residues. Germline V gives CDR1 SGHRS, CDR2 YFSETQ. This clonotype was recorded many times. TCRbeta library construction was performed incorporating unique molecular identifiers. TCRdb ran MiXCR on the PCR reads and lists one entry per CDR3 protein. Found here are about 460,000 distinct CDR3 sequences, approximately 12% of them singletons; the top ten hold about 6%. The clonotype was recovered from a human donor who donated a stem cell graft to a child with combined immunodeficiency. V gene TRBV5-1 combines with J gene TRBJ2-1; 9 bases fit TRBD1. The material was PBMCs from the stem cell graft donor, obtained from the stem cell graft. The CDR3 is CASSSAGTGRGFYNEQFF. The DNA of the CDR3 is TGCGCCAGCAGCTCTGCCGGGACAGGGAGGGGGTTTTACAATGAGCAGTTCTTC.